These 7 T cell receptor beta chains came from one sample sequenced in a study of CD8 T cells in ankylosing spondylitis. Points from the study as a whole: Blood from ankylosing spondylitis patients appeared to carry a characteristic roughly eight-variant TCR beta motif.

TCRdb called the 5' RACE reads again in MiXCR, with one record for every CDR3 protein. The table shows approximately 540,000 distinct CDR3 sequences, with about an eighth occurring only once. For these TCRs, the target antigens are not known. The sample consisted of blood, either unsorted or a sorted T cell fraction (not recorded which). These TCRs come from a male donor with ankylosing spondylitis.

This clonotype was detected many times. The V gene is TRBV5-1, the J gene TRBJ2-7, with TRBD2 matching 8 bases. V lost 2 bases to trimming and J lost 3 bases; unmatched junction nucleotides: 7. CDR1 SGHRS and CDR2 YFSETQ come from the germline V gene. The CDR3 has 15 amino acids. In DNA, the CDR3 is TGCGCCAGCAGCTTTACTAGCGGAGAAGGCTACGAGCAGTACTTC. It is translated as CASSFTSGEGYEQYF.

This clonotype was observed many times. The CDR3, as DNA: TGCAGCGTTGAAGGGACACTCTTACCTGAAGCTTTCTTT. Amino acid sequence: CSVEGTLLPEAFF. The V and J genes are TRBV29-1 and TRBJ1-1; maybe TRBD1 (5 bases). The CDR3 runs 13 residues. V lost 1 base, J lost 6 bases, and 12 bases lay in between. Germline CDR1 reads SQVTM; CDR2 reads ANQGSEA.

This sequence joins TRBV5-1 and TRBJ2-5; the D gene could be TRBD1 or TRBD2 (6 bases each). Trimming stripped 8 bases from V and 5 bases from J, with 16 bases between. This CDR3 comprises 13 residues. Germline-derived CDR1 and CDR2 are SGHRS and YFSETQ. CDR3 loop: CASGGPLVETQYF. CDR3 coding DNA: TGCGCCAGTGGGGGGCCCCTTGTTGAGACCCAGTACTTC.

This clonotype was detected only a few times. The CDR3 is CASSLGQVEAEAFF. CDR3 sequence (DNA): TGCGCCAGCAGCTTGGGACAGGTTGAGGCTGAAGCTTTCTTT. The gene calls are TRBV5-1 and TRBJ1-1, with D possibly TRBD1 on 6 matching bases. The CDR3 length is 14 residues. In germline, CDR1 is SGHRS, CDR2 YFSETQ. Trimming left V 0 bases short and J 6 bases short, with 12 bases between.

The V gene is TRBV2, the J gene TRBJ1-1; D gene uncertain. Between the trimmed V and J ends, which lost 7 bases and 1 base, there was a span of 10 bases. This CDR3 contains 13 residues. The germline gives CDR1 SNHLY, CDR2 FYNNEI. The CDR3 nucleotides are TGTGCCAGCACCCCAAGACAGAACACTGAAGCTTTCTTT. This encodes CASTPRQNTEAFF.

There are a few counts of this clonotype. The chain uses TRBV25-1 and TRBJ1-1, with a weak D call TRBD1 (5 bases). Trimming took 5 bases from V and 5 from J, leaving 15 bases between them. The CDR3 is 14 residues long. From germline, CDR1 is MGHDK and CDR2 SYGVNS. For the CDR3, the DNA is TGTGCCAGCAGTCAAAGTCTGGGGGGGACTGAAGCTTTCTTT. It yields the protein CASSQSLGGTEAFF.

This clonotype was recorded a few times. This chain uses TRBV6-5 with TRBJ2-3, with a tentative D call TRBD1 (5 bases). Germline V gene sequence: CDR1 MNHEY, CDR2 SVGAGI. CDR3 length equals 16 residues. The germline V and J ends were trimmed by 4 bases and 2 bases, with 16 bases remaining between them. CDR3 residues: CASSSRPDRTTDTQYF. For the CDR3, the DNA is TGTGCCAGCAGTTCTCGCCCCGACAGAACCACAGATACGCAGTATTTT.